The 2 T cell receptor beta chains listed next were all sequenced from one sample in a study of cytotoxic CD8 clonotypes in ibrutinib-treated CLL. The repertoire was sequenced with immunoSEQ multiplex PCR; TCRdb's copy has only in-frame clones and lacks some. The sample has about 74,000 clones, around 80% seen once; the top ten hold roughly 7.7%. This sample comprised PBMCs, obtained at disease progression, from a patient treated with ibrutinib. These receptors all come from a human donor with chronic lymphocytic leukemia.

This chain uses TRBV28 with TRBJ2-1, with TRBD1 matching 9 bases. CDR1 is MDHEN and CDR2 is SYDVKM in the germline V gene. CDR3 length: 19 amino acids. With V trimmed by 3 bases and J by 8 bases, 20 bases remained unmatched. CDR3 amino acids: CASSLSLTVRTGEFDEQFF. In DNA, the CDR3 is TGTGCCAGCAGTTTGTCATTAACGGTCAGGACAGGGGAGTTCGATGAGCAGTTCTTC.

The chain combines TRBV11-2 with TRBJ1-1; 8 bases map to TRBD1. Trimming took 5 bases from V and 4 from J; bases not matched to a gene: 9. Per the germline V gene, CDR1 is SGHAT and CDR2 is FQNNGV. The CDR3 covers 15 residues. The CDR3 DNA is TGTGCCAGCAGCCATAGGACAGGGAGAGGCACTGAAGCTTTCTTT. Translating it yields CASSHRTGRGTEAFF.